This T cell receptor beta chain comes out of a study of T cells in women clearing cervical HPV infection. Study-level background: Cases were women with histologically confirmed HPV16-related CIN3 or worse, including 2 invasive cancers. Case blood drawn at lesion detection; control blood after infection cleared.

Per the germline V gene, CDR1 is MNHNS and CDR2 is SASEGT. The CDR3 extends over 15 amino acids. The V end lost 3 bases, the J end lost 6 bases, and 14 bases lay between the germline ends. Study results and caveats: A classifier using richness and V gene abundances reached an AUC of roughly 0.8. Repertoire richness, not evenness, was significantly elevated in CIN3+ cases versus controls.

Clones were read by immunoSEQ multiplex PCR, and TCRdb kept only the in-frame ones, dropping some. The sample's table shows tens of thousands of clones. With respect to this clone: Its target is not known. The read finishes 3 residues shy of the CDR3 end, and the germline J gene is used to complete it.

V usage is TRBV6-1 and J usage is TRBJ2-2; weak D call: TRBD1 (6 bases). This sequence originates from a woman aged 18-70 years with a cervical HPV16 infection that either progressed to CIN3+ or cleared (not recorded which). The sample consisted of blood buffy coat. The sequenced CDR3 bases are TGTGCCAGCAGTGACCTCTACAGGGCATCCGGGGAG. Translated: CASSDLYRASGE. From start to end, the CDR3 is CASSDLYRASGELFF.